The 23 T cell receptor beta chains below come from one sample, sequenced in a study of beta chain features in type 1 diabetes. cDNA synthesis used the whole RNA isolate, giving expressed TCRB sequences. Profiled with immunoSEQ multiplex PCR; TCRdb holds only in-frame clones, not every one. The sample holds roughly 450,000 clones, around 10% seen once. The material sequenced was naive CD4+ T cells from blood. Source of these receptors: a woman between 18 and 29 years old in good health.

This clone was counted a few times. The rearrangement joins TRBV6-6 to TRBJ1-1, with 7 bases that match TRBD1. The junction had 11 bases not matched to a gene; V was cut back by 6 bases and J by 10 bases. The CDR3 has 13 amino acids. Germline V gene data show CDR1 as MNHNY and CDR2 as SVGAGI (reference sequence). For the CDR3, the DNA is TGTGCCAGCAGACAACTGCAGGGGGAAGGAGCTTTCTTT. Its translation: CASRQLQGEGAFF.

Only a few counts were recorded for this clone. The chain recombines TRBV29-1 with TRBJ2-5; D perhaps matches TRBD2 (6 bases). Trimming pared 4 bases from V and 7 bases from J, leaving 22 bases between. The CDR3 has 15 residues. Germline V gene data show CDR1 as SQVTM and CDR2 as ANQGSEA. The CDR3: CSVVGGERSVGTQYF. The CDR3 nucleotides read TGCAGCGTTGTGGGCGGGGAAAGGAGTGTAGGGACCCAGTACTTC.

The V call is TRBV9, the J call TRBJ2-1; D is perhaps TRBD2 (6 bases). The ends were cut back, 3 bases at V and 3 bases at J, with 13 bases in the middle. This CDR3 is built from 15 residues. The germline CDR1 and CDR2 sequences are SGDLS and YYNGEE. DNA for the CDR3: TGTGCCAGCAGCGACCTAGCGACTCACTACAATGAGCAGTTCTTC. Protein: CASSDLATHYNEQFF.

The V call is TRBV7-9, the J call TRBJ2-7, with D perhaps TRBD1 (6 bases). The V end lost 6 bases, the J end lost 6 bases, and 12 bases lay between the germline ends. This CDR3 comprises 12 residues. The V gene's germline CDR1 is SEHNR and CDR2 FQNEAQ (reference sequence). CDR3 sequence: CASRSGEGEQYF. CDR3 sequence (DNA): TGTGCCAGCAGATCAGGGGAAGGCGAGCAGTACTTC.

This chain links TRBV5-1 with TRBJ1-1, with a weak D call TRBD1 (5 bases). There are 13 residues in the CDR3. Germline loops: CDR1 SGHRS, CDR2 YFSETQ. The V and J ends lost 2 bases and 4 bases respectively, with 9 bases between them. CDR3 nucleotides: TGCGCCAGCAGCTTCCAGGGTGGCACTGAAGCTTTCTTT. Translated: CASSFQGGTEAFF.

This clone has only a few counts. The gene calls are TRBV6-5 and TRBJ2-7, with 8 bases that match TRBD1. Trimming took 5 bases from V and 3 from J; bases not matched to a gene: 9. The CDR3 is 15 amino acids. The germline CDR1 and CDR2 sequences are MNHEY and SVGAGI. The CDR3 nucleotides are TGTGCCAGCAGTATAGGACAGGGCGCTAACTACGAGCAGTACGTC. As protein: CASSIGQGANYEQYV.

The chain joins TRBV2 to TRBJ2-5; 9 nucleotides line up with TRBD1. The germline CDR1 and CDR2 sequences are SNHLY and FYNNEI. The trim removed 4 bases at V and 2 bases at J, leaving 2 bases unmatched. This CDR3 is 14 amino acids long. The CDR3 is CASSGGQGQETQYF. The CDR3 DNA sequence: TGTGCCAGCAGTGGGGGACAGGGTCAAGAGACCCAGTACTTC.

The chain employs TRBV5-6 and TRBJ2-1, with 7 bases aligning to TRBD1. The V and J ends lost 0 bases and 6 bases, in that order; junction bases with no gene match: 3. Germline V gives CDR1 SGHDT, CDR2 YYEEEE. This CDR3 is 14 amino acids long. The CDR3 is CASSLGQGGNEQFF. CDR3 coding DNA: TGTGCCAGCAGCTTGGGACAGGGTGGCAATGAGCAGTTCTTC.

The V and J genes are TRBV7-9 and TRBJ2-1; D not resolved. V was cut by 5 bases and J by 7 bases, with 12 bases left in between. This CDR3 contains 13 residues. Germline V CDR1 and CDR2: SEHNR, FQNEAQ (reference sequence). The CDR3 region is CASSPPNGNEQFF. CDR3 DNA: TGTGCCAGCAGCCCCCCGAACGGGAATGAGCAGTTCTTC.

V gene TRBV19 combines with J gene TRBJ2-1; possible D gene TRBD2, 6 bases. The CDR3 sequence is 13 residues long. Trimming removed 6 bases at V and 7 bases at J, with 13 bases between. CDR1 LNHDA and CDR2 SQIVND come from the germline V gene (reference sequence). The CDR3 region is CASSPAGLNEQFF. CDR3 DNA sequence: TGTGCCAGTAGCCCAGCGGGCCTAAATGAGCAGTTCTTC.

This clone has more than one count but fewer than ten. Its ends do not fully match the called genes, so a read error is possible. The chain uses TRBV7-2 and TRBJ1-1; TRBD1 is a possible D gene (6 bases). CDR1 and CDR2 from the germline V gene are SGHTA and FQGNSA. CDR3 length: 10 residues. The CDR3 region is CASSLVGQSF. The DNA for the CDR3 is TGTGCCAGCAGCTTAGTCGGACAGTCCTTT.

With regard to this clone: The same CDR3 also results from other DNA sequences found in this sample. This sequence joins TRBV7-9 and TRBJ2-3; D perhaps matches TRBD1 (5 bases). Germline V gives CDR1 SEHNR, CDR2 FQNEAQ (reference sequence). The CDR3 length is 14 residues. V was cut by 1 base and J by 2 bases, with 7 bases left in between. CDR3 protein: CASSLGQSTDTQYF. The CDR3, as DNA: TGTGCCAGCAGCTTAGGACAGTCCACAGATACGCAGTATTTT.

This clone came up a few times. The chain employs TRBV29-1 and TRBJ1-1; 8 bases line up with TRBD1. The CDR3 runs 15 residues. The V gene's germline CDR1 is SQVTM and CDR2 ANQGSEA. The junction had 13 bases not matched to a gene; V was cut back by 5 bases and J by 5 bases. The CDR3 DNA reads TGCAGCGTTCTTACACTCAGGGGGCTTCGGACTGAAGCTTTCTTT. It encodes CSVLTLRGLRTEAFF.

This clone showed up many times. The rearrangement uses TRBV30 and TRBJ2-1, with TRBD2 matching 7 bases. Trimming took 2 bases from V and 2 from J; bases not matched to a gene: 6. The germline V gene has CDR1 GTSNPN and CDR2 SVGIG (reference sequence). This CDR3 region has 15 residues. The CDR3: CAWSLREPAYNEQFF. The CDR3 nucleotides read TGTGCCTGGAGTTTGCGGGAGCCCGCCTACAATGAGCAGTTCTTC.

This clone appeared a few times. V and J are TRBV29-1 and TRBJ2-6; D is unresolved. Germline V gene lookup returns CDR1 SQVTM and CDR2 ANQGSEA. This CDR3 spans 13 amino acids. The V gene lost 8 bases and the J gene lost 4 bases, with 12 bases spanning the gap. The CDR3 nucleotides are TGCAGCACCTTAAGGGTCGGGGCCAACGTCCTGACTTTC. It encodes CSTLRVGANVLTF.

The rearrangement uses TRBV18 and TRBJ2-3, with 7 bases that match TRBD1. V lost 6 bases and J lost 5; bases outside the gene matches: 5. CDR1 is KGHSH and CDR2 is LQKENI in the germline V gene. This CDR3 is 13 amino acids long. CDR3 amino acids: CASSTGNIDTQYF. In nucleotides, the CDR3 is TGTGCCAGCTCGACAGGGAATATAGATACGCAGTATTTT.

This clone turned up a few times. The chain links TRBV10-3 to TRBJ1-2; no firm D call. In germline, CDR1 is ENHRY, CDR2 SYGVKD. This CDR3 contains 14 residues. V was pared by 3 bases and J by 2 bases, with 10 bases between. Here the CDR3 DNA reads TGTGCCATCAGTGAATTGGTGACCAACTATGGCTACACCTTC. Protein: CAISELVTNYGYTF.

The V gene is TRBV7-2, the J gene TRBJ2-7, with D possibly matching TRBD2 (5 bases). V gave up 2 bases and J gave up 5 bases, with 10 bases separating them. This CDR3 comprises 13 residues. Germline CDR1 is SGHTA and CDR2 is FQGNSA. In DNA, the CDR3 is TGTGCCAGCAGCTTAACCCCTAGCCACGAGCAGTACTTC. It is translated as CASSLTPSHEQYF. Complete variable domain (other parts from reference TRBV7-2 and TRBJ2-7): GAGVSQSPSNKVTEKGKDVELRCDPISGHTALYWYRQSLGQGLEFLIYFQGNSAPDKSGLPSDRFSAERTGGSVSTLTIQRTQQEDSAVYLCASSLTPSHEQYFGPGTRLTVT.

J is TRBJ2-7 and V is TRBV25-1, with D unresolved. V lost 5 bases to trimming and J lost 0 bases, with 11 bases between them. The CDR3 covers 14 residues. The germline CDR1 and CDR2 sequences are MGHDK and SYGVNS. The CDR3 here is CASSRAWDSYEQYF. The CDR3 DNA sequence: TGTGCCAGCAGTCGGGCGTGGGACTCCTACGAGCAGTACTTC.

V usage is TRBV18 and J usage is TRBJ2-7; 10 nucleotides align to TRBD1. This CDR3 comprises 15 residues. V shed 4 bases and J 5 bases; nucleotides not matched to a gene: 8. Germline CDR1 is KGHSH and CDR2 is LQKENI. In nucleotides, the CDR3 is TGTGCCAGCTCACTTATACCGGGACAGGGGCACGAGCAGTACGTC. It yields the protein CASSLIPGQGHEQYV.

Note on this clone: This CDR3 is also generated by other DNA sequences in the sample. The gene calls are TRBV30 and TRBJ2-1; TRBD2 matches 10 bases. CDR1 is GTSNPN and CDR2 is SVGIG in the germline V gene (reference sequence). The CDR3 loop spans 17 amino acids. V gave up 2 bases and J gave up 0 bases; unmatched junction bases: 7. As DNA, the CDR3 is TGTGCCTGGAGTAGAGTTCGGACTAGCGGCTCCTACAATGAGCAGTTCTTC. Protein: CAWSRVRTSGSYNEQFF. Complete variable domain (other parts from reference TRBV30 and TRBJ2-1): SQTIHQWPATLVQPVGSPLSLECTVEGTSNPNLYWYRQAAGRGLQLLFYSVGIGQISSEVPQNLSASRPQDRQFILSSKKLLLSDSGFYLCAWSRVRTSGSYNEQFFGPGTRLTVL.

As regards this clone: The sample carries other DNA sequences with the same CDR3. The rearrangement uses TRBV18 and TRBJ2-3; weak D call: TRBD2 (5 bases). The CDR3 length is 12 residues. The germline V and J ends were trimmed by 3 bases and 6 bases, with 7 bases remaining between them. CDR1 is KGHSH and CDR2 is LQKENI in the germline V gene. CDR3 region: CASSPSGDTQYF. The CDR3 bases are TGTGCCAGCTCACCGTCGGGGGATACGCAGTATTTT. Looking up the rest from reference TRBV18 and TRBJ2-3 gives the full variable domain: NAGVMQNPRHLVRRRGQEARLRCSPMKGHSHVYWYRQLPEEGLKFMVYLQKENIIDESGMPKERFSAEFPKEGPSILRIQQVVRGDSAAYFCASSPSGDTQYFGPGTRLTVL.

This clone was counted between two and nine times. Distinct nucleotide sequences in the sample also encode this CDR3. The rearrangement joins TRBV7-3 to TRBJ2-1; TRBD1 might be the D (5 bases). V lost 2 bases to trimming and J lost 4 bases, with 6 bases between them. This CDR3 is 13 amino acids long. Germline CDR1 is SGHTA and CDR2 is FQGTGA. The CDR3 DNA reads TGTGCCAGCAGCTTACAGGGATACAATGAGCAGTTCTTC. It yields the protein CASSLQGYNEQFF.